This TCR beta chain emerged from a study of pediatric ulcerative colitis. General observations from the study: Total lymphocyte DNA, not sorted subsets, was the template. Blood-rectal clonal overlap within each person was significantly higher in ulcerative colitis patients than controls. In rectum, acute severe colitis had expanded clones and less diversity.

There are a few counts of this clone. As yet, its antigen is unknown. The protocol was immunoSEQ multiplex PCR, while the TCRdb copy is restricted to in-frame clones and leaves out a portion. The sample lists fewer than 30,000 clones; over 55% were seen once. The CDR3 is 15 residues long. Germline V gene data show CDR1 as ENHRY and CDR2 as SYGVKD. The V end lost 10 bases, the J end lost 2 bases, and 19 bases lay between the germline ends. During colonoscopy, one to two rectal pinch biopsies were collected. The origin of this receptor is a boy between 5 and 17 years old with severe ulcerative colitis. Sequencing input: gut tissue. This chain joins TRBV10-3 and TRBJ2-3, with D perhaps TRBD2 (6 bases). The CDR3 protein is CASGTATQFTDTQYF. CDR3 coding DNA: TGTGCCAGCGGGACCGCCACTCAATTCACAGATACGCAGTATTTT.